This is a list of T cell receptor beta chains from one sample in a study of naive and memory T cell subsets. TCRdb called the UMI-ligation and nested PCR reads again in MiXCR, with one record for every CDR3 protein. The sample records around 110,000 distinct CDR3 sequences, 36% being singletons. What was sequenced was central memory CD4+ T cells from blood. The receptors derive from a human donor in good health. The CDR3 runs from the conserved cysteine through the conserved F or W. The D gene is left open where the match is weak. Size is omitted from some rows. Given values are once, few, many or a class for expanded clones.

>.|TRBV7-2|.|TRBJ2-3
TGTGCCAGCAGGGTACAACAGGGACTAACAGATACGCAGTATTTT
CASRVQQGLTDTQYF
>few|TRBV29-1|TRBD2|TRBJ2-7
TGCAGCGTTGCGGGAGGGCCCCACGAGCAGTACTTC
CSVAGGPHEQYF
>.|TRBV6-5|.|TRBJ2-7
TGTGCCAGCAGTTCCCTACTGAGGACCTACGATGGGGAGCAGTACTTC
CASSSLLRTYDGEQYF
>few|TRBV4-1|TRBD2|TRBJ2-5
TGCGCCAGCAGCCAAACGGGACTAGCGGGAGTAAAGACCCAGTACTTC
CASSQTGLAGVKTQYF
>.|TRBV18|.|TRBJ1-1
TGTGCCAGCTCACCACGGGCGGGTTGGGCTGAAGCTTTCTTT
CASSPRAGWAEAFF
>.|TRBV18|.|TRBJ1-1
TGTGCCAGCTCACCCGCCGACAGGCCTAACACTGAAGCTTTCTTT
CASSPADRPNTEAFF
>.|TRBV7-2|TRBD2|TRBJ2-3
TGTGCCAGCAGCCCCGACTGGCGGGAGGCCAAACAACGGAGGCAGTATTTT
CASSPDWREAKQRRQYF
>many|TRBV6-2/TRBV6-3|.|TRBJ2-1
TGTGCCAGCAGTTCTCAGCGGATAGACAATGAGCAGTTCTTC
CASSSQRIDNEQFF
>.|TRBV20-1|TRBD1|TRBJ1-5
TGCAGTGCTAGAGCAATGGGACAGGCCAGTCAGCCCCAGCATTTT
CSARAMGQASQPQHF
>few|TRBV5-1|TRBD1|TRBJ2-7
TGCGCCAGCAGCTTGGAAGGCAGGGGGCCGGGCGAGCAGTACTTC
CASSLEGRGPGEQYF
>few|TRBV6-5|.|TRBJ2-3
TGTGCCAGCAGTTACTCTGGGGGAAGGAACACAGATACGCAGTATTTT
CASSYSGGRNTDTQYF
>.|TRBV6-1|.|TRBJ2-3
TGTGCCAGCAGTGGACAGGTCGGGACAGATACGCAGTATTTT
CASSGQVGTDTQYF
>.|TRBV27|.|TRBJ2-2
TGTGCCAGCAGAACAGGGCCCGGGGAGCTGTTTTTT
CASRTGPGELFF
>many|TRBV12-3/TRBV12-4|.|TRBJ2-5
TGTGCCAGCAGTTGGTGGACAGAACAAGAGACCCAGTACTTC
CASSWWTEQETQYF
>.|TRBV5-1|.|TRBJ2-1
TGCGCCAGCAGCTATTACGGGACTGGGGAGCAGTTCTTC
CASSYYGTGEQFF
>.|TRBV10-1|TRBD2|TRBJ2-1
TGCGCCAGCAGTGAGGTCGGTTCGGGGGGGAATGAGCAGTTCTTC
CASSEVGSGGNEQFF
>.|TRBV14|.|TRBJ2-7
TGTGCCAGCAGCCAAGAGCGTCTTGCGGAGCAGTACTTC
CASSQERLAEQYF
>few|TRBV7-2|TRBD1|TRBJ2-3
TGTGCCAGCAGCTTAAGACAGGGAATAGGGCGAGATACGCAGTATTTT
CASSLRQGIGRDTQYF
>few|TRBV24-1|.|TRBJ2-1
TGTGCCACCAGTGATGCCCGTCGTGAGCAGTTCTTC
CATSDARREQFF
>.|TRBV28|.|TRBJ1-3
TGTGCCAGCAGTTCCCGAGGGATCACCATATATTTT
CASSSRGITIYF
>few|TRBV28|TRBD2|TRBJ2-7
TGTGCCAGCAGCCTAGCGGGAATACATCCCTACGAGCAGTACTTC
CASSLAGIHPYEQYF
>few|TRBV6-2/TRBV6-3|.|TRBJ1-5
TGTGCCAGCAGTTACGGGGACATAACGAATCAGCCCCAGCATTTT
CASSYGDITNQPQHF
>once|TRBV18|.|TRBJ1-1
TGTGCCAGCTCACCGATTTCGCGAAACCGTGAAGCTTTCTTT
CASSPISRNREAFF
>few|TRBV27|TRBD1|TRBJ1-5
TGTGCCAGCAGTCCGCGGACAGGGGGCCCAAGCAATCAGCCCCAGCATTTT
CASSPRTGGPSNQPQHF
>.|TRBV27|TRBD2|TRBJ2-7
TGTGCCAGCAGTTGGGGCGGGGGACGTTACGAGCAGTACTTC
CASSWGGGRYEQYF
>.|TRBV7-6|.|TRBJ2-5
TGTGCCAGCAGCCTGGGCCCAGAGACCCAGTACTTC
CASSLGPETQYF
>few|TRBV6-5|.|TRBJ2-2
TGTGCCAGCAGTTACCTAACCGGGGAGCTGTTTTTT
CASSYLTGELFF
>few|TRBV6-5|.|TRBJ2-3
TGTGCCAGCAGTTACTCCCAGGGCGGGGGCACAGATACGCAGTATTTT
CASSYSQGGGTDTQYF
>.|TRBV20-1|.|TRBJ2-5
TGCAGTGCCGGGACTCACCAAGAGACCCAGTACTTC
CSAGTHQETQYF
>.|TRBV20-1|.|TRBJ1-5
TGCAGTGCCGGGCGGGGGGTCAGCAATCAGCCCCAGCATTTT
CSAGRGVSNQPQHF
>few|TRBV14|TRBD2|TRBJ2-5
TGTGCCAGCAGCCAGGCACTAGCGGGACAATCCTTTGGAGAGACCCAGTACTTC
CASSQALAGQSFGETQYF
>.|TRBV12-3/TRBV12-4|.|TRBJ2-1
TGTGCCAGCAGTCCCACCCTAGCCTATGAGCAGTTCTTC
CASSPTLAYEQFF
>many|TRBV11-2|TRBD1|TRBJ2-1
TGTGCCAGCAGCTTACCCGAAGGGACAGGGGTATACAATGAGCAGTTCTTC
CASSLPEGTGVYNEQFF
>.|TRBV9|.|TRBJ2-1
TGTGCCAGCAGCGTAGCGGCTACCCGCTCCTACAATGAGCAGTTCTTC
CASSVAATRSYNEQFF
>.|TRBV6-1|.|TRBJ2-3
TGTGCCAGCACTGGACTCTTCACAGATACGCAGTATTTT
CASTGLFTDTQYF
>.|TRBV15|.|TRBJ2-3
TGTGCCACCAGCAGCACAGATACGCAGTATTTT
CATSSTDTQYF
>.|TRBV27|.|TRBJ2-2
TGTGCCAGCAGAGGGTGGGACACCGGGGAGCTGTTTTTT
CASRGWDTGELFF
>.|TRBV9|TRBD1|TRBJ2-7
TGTGCCAGCAGCGGGGGACAGGGACTGTACTTC
CASSGGQGLYF
>.|TRBV10-3|TRBD1|TRBJ1-6
TGTGCCATCAGTTTGGGACAGGGGGCGCGCTCACCCCTCCACTTT
CAISLGQGARSPLHF
>few|TRBV7-3|TRBD2|TRBJ2-5
TGTGCCAGCAGCACAACTAGCGGGAGGGGGGAGACCCAGTACTTC
CASSTTSGRGETQYF
>.|TRBV7-8|TRBD1|TRBJ2-7
TGTGCCAGCAGACGGACAGGGGGGATCTACGAGCAGTACTTC
CASRRTGGIYEQYF
>many|TRBV6-2/TRBV6-3|TRBD1|TRBJ2-1
TGTGCCAGCAGACCAAGCGACAGGGGCTTTCAATACAATGAGCAGTTCTTC
CASRPSDRGFQYNEQFF
>once|TRBV9|.|TRBJ2-7
TGTGCCAGCAGCGTAGGAGGGATCTCCTACGAGCAGTACTTC
CASSVGGISYEQYF
>few|TRBV28|.|TRBJ2-2
TGTGCCAGCACCAGGGGAACCGGGGAGCTGTTTTTT
CASTRGTGELFF
>.|TRBV12-3/TRBV12-4|TRBD1|TRBJ2-1
TGTGCCAGCAGTGGGACAGGGGAAGGCTCCTACAATGAGCAGTTCTTC
CASSGTGEGSYNEQFF